These 2 T cell receptor beta chains were all obtained from the same sample, sequenced in a study of chemoradiotherapy in HPV16-positive cancers. The protocol was immunoSEQ multiplex PCR, while the TCRdb copy is restricted to in-frame clones and leaves out a portion. The sample consists of 45,000 to 60,000 clones, around 90% of them appearing once. The sequencing used blood, collected from a patient who underwent chemoradiotherapy. The origin of the receptors is a human donor with HPV-associated anogenital cancer.

The gene calls are TRBV2 and TRBJ1-2, with D perhaps TRBD1 (6 bases). The CDR3 sequence is 14 residues long. Germline assignment: CDR1 SNHLY and CDR2 FYNNEI. The V and J ends lost 5 bases and 3 bases respectively, with 13 bases between them. The CDR3 loop reads CASSPTGFDYGYTF. The CDR3 bases are TGTGCCAGCAGTCCCACAGGGTTCGACTATGGCTACACCTTC.

The gene calls are TRBV6-5 and TRBJ1-6; D unresolved. The V end lost 3 bases, the J end lost 13 bases, and 13 bases lay between the germline ends. This CDR3 is 13 amino acids long. Germline-derived CDR1 and CDR2 are MNHEY and SVGAGI. The CDR3 loop reads CASSYQVLNPLHF. As DNA, the CDR3 is TGTGCCAGCAGTTATCAAGTTCTGAACCCCCTCCACTTT.